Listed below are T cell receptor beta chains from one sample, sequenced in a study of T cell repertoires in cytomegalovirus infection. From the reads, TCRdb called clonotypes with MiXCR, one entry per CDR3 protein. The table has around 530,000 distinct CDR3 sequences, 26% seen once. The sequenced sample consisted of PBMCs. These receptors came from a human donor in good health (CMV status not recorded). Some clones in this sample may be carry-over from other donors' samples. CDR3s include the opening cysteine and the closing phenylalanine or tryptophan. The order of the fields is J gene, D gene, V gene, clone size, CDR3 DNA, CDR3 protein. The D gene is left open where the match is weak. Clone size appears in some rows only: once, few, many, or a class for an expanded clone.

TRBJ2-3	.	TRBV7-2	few	TGTGCCAGCAGCCCAGGGGGGAGTTGGAGAGATACGCAGTATTTT	CASSPGGSWRDTQYF
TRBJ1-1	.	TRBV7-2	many	TGTGCCAGCAGCCCAGGGGTCTCGTCTGAAGCTTTCTTT	CASSPGVSSEAFF
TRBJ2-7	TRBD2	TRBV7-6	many	TGTGCCAGCAGCCCGACTAGCGGGAGCTACGAGCAGTACTTC	CASSPTSGSYEQYF
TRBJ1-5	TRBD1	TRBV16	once	TGTGCCAGCAGCCAATCACAGGGGTTCAATCAGCCCCAGCATTTT	CASSQSQGFNQPQHF
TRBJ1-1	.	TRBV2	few	TGTGCCAGCAGTGTTGCGATGAACACTGAAGCTTTCTTT	CASSVAMNTEAFF
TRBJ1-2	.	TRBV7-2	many	TGTGCCAGCAGCTTAGTACCAGGGGATGGCTACACCTTC	CASSLVPGDGYTF
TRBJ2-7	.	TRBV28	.	TGTGCCAGCAGCCTCATCCTCAGCGACCCAACCTTC	CASSLILSDPTF
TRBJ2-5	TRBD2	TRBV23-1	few	TGCGCCAGCAGTCAACCGCCTGGGGGGGAAGAACAAGAGACCCAGTACTTC	CASSQPPGGEEQETQYF
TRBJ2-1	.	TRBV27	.	TGTGCCAGCAGTTTATCGAACATTAATGAGCAGTTCTTC	CASSLSNINEQFF
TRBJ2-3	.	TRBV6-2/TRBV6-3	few	TGTGCCAGCAGTTGGGGGCTGATTGCGGGAGTTGACACAGATACGCAGTATTTT	CASSWGLIAGVDTDTQYF
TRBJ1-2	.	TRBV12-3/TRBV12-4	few	TGTGCCAGCAGACCCCGGGGCGTGTTCTATGGCTACACCTTC	CASRPRGVFYGYTF
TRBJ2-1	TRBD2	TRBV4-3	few	TGCGCCAGCAGCCAAGACCCCGGGGTAGCGGGAGGGCGATATGAGCAGTTCTTC	CASSQDPGVAGGRYEQFF
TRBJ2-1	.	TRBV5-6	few	TGTGCCAGCAGCCAGCCCAAGAGGGACTTCCCTTCTTACAATGAGCAGTTCTTC	CASSQPKRDFPSYNEQFF
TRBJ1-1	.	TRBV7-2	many	TGTGCCAGCAGCTGGACAAAAAACACTGAAGCTTTCTTT	CASSWTKNTEAFF
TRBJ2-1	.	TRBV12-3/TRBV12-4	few	TGTGCCAGCAGAGGCTGGCGGGATCACCTGAAGGACAATGAGCAGTTCTTC	CASRGWRDHLKDNEQFF
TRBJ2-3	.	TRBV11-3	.	TGTGCCAGCAGCTTATTTCCGCCAGGCCCCACAGATACGCAGTATTTT	CASSLFPPGPTDTQYF
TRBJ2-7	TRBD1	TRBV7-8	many	TGTGCCAGCAGCTTAGTAATGGGACAGGGCCAGTGGCAGTACTTC	CASSLVMGQGQWQYF
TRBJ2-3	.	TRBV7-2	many	TGTGCCAGCAGCGCATTAATTTTATCTCTAGGAGATACGCAGTATTTT	CASSALILSLGDTQYF
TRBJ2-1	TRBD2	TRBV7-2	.	TGTGCCAGCAGCTTAAGCGGGAGGAGAGATGAGCAGTTCTTC	CASSLSGRRDEQFF
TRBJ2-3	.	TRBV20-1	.	TGCAGTGCTAGAGATCCGACTAGCACAGATACGCAGTATTTT	CSARDPTSTDTQYF
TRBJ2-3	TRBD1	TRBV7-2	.	TGTGCCAGCAGCTTAGAATTGACAGGGGGCGGATTCACAGATACGCAGTATTTT	CASSLELTGGGFTDTQYF
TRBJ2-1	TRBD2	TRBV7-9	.	TGTGCCAGCAGCTTTAGCAACCGGGGACTAGCTGGGCAGTTCTTC	CASSFSNRGLAGQFF
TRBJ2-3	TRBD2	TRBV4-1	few	TGCGCCAGCAGCCAAGTCGGGGGGGCGAGTTTTTCAGATACGCAGTATTTT	CASSQVGGASFSDTQYF
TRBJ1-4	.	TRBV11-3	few	TGTGCCAGCAGCCCCCGCGGGGGGGCTAATGAAAAACTGTTTTTT	CASSPRGGANEKLFF
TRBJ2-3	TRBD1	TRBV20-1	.	TGCAGTGCTACGGGACAGGAGGCAGATACGCAGTATTTT	CSATGQEADTQYF
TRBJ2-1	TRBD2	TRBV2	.	TGTGCCAGCAGTGGGGAGCGGACTAGCGTTCTCGTTCGCTCCTACAATGAGCAGTTCTTC	CASSGERTSVLVRSYNEQFF
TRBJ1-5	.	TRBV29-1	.	TGCAGCGTTGCTATGGATAGGCATTTT	CSVAMDRHF
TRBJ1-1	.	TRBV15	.	TGTGCCACCCGGTTCGGGGCGGCCACTGAAGCTTTCTTT	CATRFGAATEAFF
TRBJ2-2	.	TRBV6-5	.	TGTGCCAGCAGACTCCCCAACACCGGGGAGCTGTTTTTT	CASRLPNTGELFF
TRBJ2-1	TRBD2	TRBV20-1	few	TGCAGTGCCCCCCCCCCGGGACTAGCGGACATCAGCTCCTACAATGAGCAGTTCTTC	CSAPPPGLADISSYNEQFF
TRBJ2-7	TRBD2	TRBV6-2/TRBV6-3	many	TGTGCCAGCACCCCAGGACTAGCCTCCTACGAGCAGTACTTC	CASTPGLASYEQYF
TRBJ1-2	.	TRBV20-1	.	TGCAGTGCTAGAGATTGGAGGCAGCCTAACTATGGCTACACCTTC	CSARDWRQPNYGYTF
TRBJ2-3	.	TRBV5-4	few	TGTGCCAGCAGCCGATCGTGGACTAGCACAGATACGCAGTATTTT	CASSRSWTSTDTQYF
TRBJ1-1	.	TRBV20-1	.	TGCAGTGCTAAAAGGGGGAGATGGAACACTGAAGCTTTCTTT	CSAKRGRWNTEAFF
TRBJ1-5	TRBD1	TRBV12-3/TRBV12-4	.	TGTGCCAGCAGTAGATCTCGACAGGGGGCTGGTCAGCCCCAGCATTTT	CASSRSRQGAGQPQHF
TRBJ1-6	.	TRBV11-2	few	TGTGCCAGCAGCTTGGGGGGCCAATCACCCCTCCACTTT	CASSLGGQSPLHF
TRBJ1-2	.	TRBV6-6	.	TGTGCCAGCAGGCCGAGGGACACCCACTATGGCTACACCTTC	CASRPRDTHYGYTF
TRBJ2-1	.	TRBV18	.	TGTGCCAGCTCCCCTACCGGGACTCTCAATGAGCAGTTCTTC	CASSPTGTLNEQFF
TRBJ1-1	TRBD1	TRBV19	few	TGTGCCAGTAGGACGACAGGGGGATTTTACACTGAAGCTTTCTTT	CASRTTGGFYTEAFF
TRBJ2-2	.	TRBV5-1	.	TGCGCCAGCAAGCCGGTAGGGTTCGAGGGAGCGAGGAACACCGGGGAGCTGTTTTTT	CASKPVGFEGARNTGELFF
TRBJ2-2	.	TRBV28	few	TGTGCCAGCAGTGGGGCGGGGGCCGGGACCGGGGAGCTGTTTTTT	CASSGAGAGTGELFF
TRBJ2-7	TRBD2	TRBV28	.	TGTGCCAGCAAACTAGCGGGAGTGTCCTACGAGCAGTACTTC	CASKLAGVSYEQYF
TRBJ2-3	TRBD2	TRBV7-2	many	TGTGCCATTACCGGAGCGGGAGTCACAGATACGCAGTATTTT	CAITGAGVTDTQYF
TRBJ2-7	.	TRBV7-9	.	TGTGCCAGCAGCTTGGGGTACCTGGAGCAGTACTTC	CASSLGYLEQYF
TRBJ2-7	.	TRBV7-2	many	TGTGCCAGCAGCGCCCGACTAGTAGGCTCCTACGAGCAGTACTTC	CASSARLVGSYEQYF
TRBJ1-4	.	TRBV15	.	TGTGCCACCAGCAAGGGGGACCGAACAACTAATGAAAAACTGTTTTTT	CATSKGDRTTNEKLFF
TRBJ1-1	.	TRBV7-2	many	TGTGCCAGCAGCTTAGTAGTGGCCAATGAAGCTTTCTTT	CASSLVVANEAFF
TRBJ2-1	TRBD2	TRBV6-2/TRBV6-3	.	TGTGCCAGCAGTTACGGACTAGCGGTACGGAATGAGCAGTTCTTC	CASSYGLAVRNEQFF
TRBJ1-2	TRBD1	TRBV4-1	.	TGCGCCAGCAGCCAGGGTGGGACAGGGTCCTATGGCTACACCTTC	CASSQGGTGSYGYTF
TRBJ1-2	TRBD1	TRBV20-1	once	TGCAGTGCTGACGGACAGGGGTATGGCTACACCTTC	CSADGQGYGYTF
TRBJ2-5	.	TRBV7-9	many	TGTGCCAGCAGTTCTAAGGAGACCCAGTACTTC	CASSSKETQYF
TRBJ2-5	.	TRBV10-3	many	TGTGCCATCACGCCGGGTAAAAGGGAGACCCAGTACTTC	CAITPGKRETQYF
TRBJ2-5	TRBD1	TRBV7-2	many	TGTGCCAGCAGCAAAGACAGGGGGCGAGAGACCCAGTACTTC	CASSKDRGRETQYF
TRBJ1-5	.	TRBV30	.	TGTGCCTGGAGTAGCTGGACGGATCAGCCCCAGCATTTT	CAWSSWTDQPQHF
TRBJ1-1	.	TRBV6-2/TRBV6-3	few	TGTGCCAGCAGTTGGGATGACATCGGGTCCGAAGCTTTCTTT	CASSWDDIGSEAFF